This is a list of T cell receptor beta chains from one sample in a study of OX40 agonist ivuxolimab in advanced cancers. Sequenced by immunoSEQ multiplex PCR; TCRdb stores in-frame clones only, minus some. The table lists under 95,000 clones, about four fifths of them singletons. Sequences were derived from CD4+ or CD8+ T cells sorted from blood, sampled in a trial of the OX40 agonist ivuxolimab. Receptors were obtained from an adult with an advanced solid tumor such as melanoma, head and neck, liver or kidney cancer. Each CDR3 is given with its conserved first and last residue. The D gene is left open where the match is weak. Rows give clone size only sometimes, using once, few, many, or a class for an expanded clone.

V: TRBV28
size: .
D: .
J: TRBJ2-1
CDR3: CASSFAGNSYNEQFF
DNA: TGTGCCAGCAGTTTCGCAGGGAACTCCTACAATGAGCAGTTCTTC

V: TRBV5-4
size: .
D: .
J: TRBJ1-3
CDR3: CASSFMRETDSGNTIYF
DNA: TGTGCCAGCAGCTTTATGAGGGAAACCGACTCTGGAAACACCATATATTTT

V: TRBV7-3
size: few
D: .
J: TRBJ2-5
CDR3: CASSLFPRGGRGETQYF
DNA: TGTGCCAGCAGCTTATTCCCGAGGGGCGGACGGGGAGAGACCCAGTACTTC

V: TRBV6-5
size: .
D: .
J: TRBJ2-5
CDR3: CASSTQETQYF
DNA: TGTGCCAGCAGCACCCAAGAGACCCAGTACTTC

V: TRBV7-2
size: .
D: .
J: TRBJ1-4
CDR3: CATHPGTANEKLFF
DNA: TGTGCCACCCATCCCGGGACGGCTAATGAAAAACTGTTTTTT

V: TRBV7-3
size: .
D: TRBD2
J: TRBJ2-1
CDR3: CASSLGTSAYNEQFF
DNA: TGTGCCAGCAGCTTAGGGACTAGCGCCTACAATGAGCAGTTCTTC

V: TRBV6-1
size: .
D: TRBD1
J: TRBJ2-6
CDR3: CASSASTGVGANVLTF
DNA: TGTGCCAGCAGTGCCTCTACAGGGGTCGGGGCCAACGTCCTGACTTTC

V: TRBV6-5
size: once
D: TRBD2
J: TRBJ2-2
CDR3: CASSYSPSGVTGELFF
DNA: TGTGCCAGCAGTTACTCTCCTAGCGGGGTCACCGGGGAGCTGTTTTTT

V: TRBV6-6
size: .
D: .
J: TRBJ2-3
CDR3: CASRRQELSTDTQYF
DNA: TGTGCCAGCAGGCGACAGGAGTTAAGCACAGATACGCAGTATTTT

V: TRBV7-2
size: few
D: TRBD1
J: TRBJ1-1
CDR3: CASSLGQMNTEAFF
DNA: TGTGCCAGCAGCTTGGGACAGATGAACACTGAAGCTTTCTTT

V: TRBV4-3
size: .
D: .
J: TRBJ2-1
CDR3: CASSQGVIARNEQFF
DNA: TGCGCCAGCAGCCAAGGGGTGATAGCGAGGAATGAGCAGTTCTTC

V: TRBV7-2
size: .
D: .
J: TRBJ1-2
CDR3: CASSSRASNYGYTF
DNA: TGTGCCAGCAGCTCCCGGGCCTCCAACTATGGCTACACCTTC

V: TRBV5-1
size: .
D: .
J: TRBJ1-4
CDR3: CASSLSSDRSKLFF
DNA: TGCGCCAGCAGCTTGAGCTCGGACAGATCGAAACTGTTTTTT

V: TRBV5-1
size: .
D: TRBD1
J: TRBJ1-1
CDR3: CASSSTRDSPCFF
DNA: TGCGCCAGCAGCTCTACACGGGACAGCCCTTGCTTCTTT

V: TRBV18
size: .
D: .
J: TRBJ2-2
CDR3: CASSPGAENTGELFF
DNA: TGTGCCAGCTCACCAGGAGCTGAGAACACCGGGGAGCTGTTTTTT

V: TRBV28
size: .
D: .
J: TRBJ1-2
CDR3: CASSLDRNGYTF
DNA: TGTGCCAGCAGTTTAGACAGGAATGGCTACACCTTC

V: TRBV4-1
size: .
D: TRBD2
J: TRBJ2-2
CDR3: CASSQAPSGGTANTGELFF
DNA: TGCGCCAGCAGCCAAGCTCCTAGCGGGGGTACCGCGAACACCGGGGAGCTGTTTTTT

V: TRBV28
size: .
D: TRBD1
J: TRBJ1-1
CDR3: CASRGRDSLNTEAFF
DNA: TGTGCCAGCAGGGGGCGGGACAGCTTGAACACTGAAGCTTTCTTT

V: TRBV7-2
size: .
D: .
J: TRBJ2-2
CDR3: CASSLVGSLNTGELFF
DNA: TGTGCCAGCAGCTTAGTCGGTAGCCTGAACACCGGGGAGCTGTTTTTT

V: TRBV6-5
size: .
D: .
J: TRBJ2-3
CDR3: CASSRGQGSTDTQYF
DNA: TGTGCCAGCAGCCGGGGCCAGGGAAGCACAGATACGCAGTATTTT

V: TRBV30
size: .
D: .
J: TRBJ2-1
CDR3: CAWSVLREQFF
DNA: TGTGCCTGGAGTGTACTCCGTGAGCAGTTCTTC

V: TRBV11-3
size: .
D: .
J: TRBJ2-2
CDR3: CASSRSNTGELFF
DNA: TGTGCCAGCAGTAGATCGAACACCGGGGAGCTGTTTTTT

V: TRBV7-3
size: few
D: .
J: TRBJ2-2
CDR3: CASSLYPGGELFF
DNA: TGTGCCAGCAGCCTATACCCGGGGGGGGAGCTGTTTTTT

V: TRBV19
size: .
D: .
J: TRBJ2-5
CDR3: CASSIGGWETQYF
DNA: TGTGCCAGTAGTATAGGGGGCTGGGAGACCCAGTACTTC

V: TRBV19
size: few
D: .
J: TRBJ2-3
CDR3: CASSGGRTDTQYF
DNA: TGTGCCAGTAGTGGGGGACGCACAGATACGCAGTATTTT

V: TRBV7-9
size: .
D: .
J: TRBJ2-3
CDR3: CASSLSAYETTDTQYF
DNA: TGTGCCAGCAGCCTAAGCGCCTACGAGACCACAGATACGCAGTATTTT

V: TRBV19
size: .
D: .
J: TRBJ1-5
CDR3: CASSIEASYNQPQHF
DNA: TGTGCCAGTAGTATAGAGGCCAGCTACAATCAGCCCCAGCATTTT

V: TRBV7-2
size: .
D: .
J: TRBJ2-1
CDR3: CASSLGRGGPEQFF
DNA: TGTGCCAGCAGCTTAGGGCGAGGAGGTCCTGAGCAGTTCTTC

V: TRBV6-5
size: .
D: .
J: TRBJ2-5
CDR3: CASSYGLGETQYF
DNA: TGTGCCAGCAGTTACGGGTTAGGGGAGACCCAGTACTTC

V: TRBV7-2
size: .
D: TRBD1
J: TRBJ1-3
CDR3: CASSLETGPGNTIYF
DNA: TGTGCCAGCAGCTTAGAGACAGGGCCTGGAAACACCATATATTTT

V: TRBV7-2
size: .
D: .
J: TRBJ1-6
CDR3: CASSFSRVGSPLHF
DNA: TGTGCCAGCAGCTTCTCCAGGGTAGGATCACCCCTCCACTTT

V: TRBV30
size: .
D: .
J: TRBJ2-3
CDR3: CAWSKGGSGTDTQYF
DNA: TGTGCCTGGAGTAAGGGGGGTTCGGGCACAGATACGCAGTATTTT

V: TRBV29-1
size: .
D: TRBD1
J: TRBJ2-7
CDR3: CSVGQRGVEQYF
DNA: TGCAGCGTGGGACAGAGAGGGGTCGAGCAGTACTTC

V: TRBV27
size: once
D: .
J: TRBJ1-4
CDR3: CASSRDSSTNEKLFF
DNA: TGTGCCAGCAGCCGCGACAGCTCAACTAATGAAAAACTGTTTTTT

V: TRBV28
size: .
D: .
J: TRBJ2-5
CDR3: CASSDKTQYF
DNA: TGTGCCAGCAGTGACAAGACCCAGTACTTC

V: TRBV9
size: .
D: .
J: TRBJ2-3
CDR3: CASSVETAPPETQYF
DNA: TGTGCCAGCAGCGTAGAGACTGCCCCCCCAGAAACGCAGTATTTT

V: TRBV21-1
size: .
D: .
J: TRBJ1-1
CDR3: CASSRRDRGRQSEAFF
DNA: TGTGCCAGCAGCCGCCGGGACAGGGGCCGCCAGTCTGAAGCTTTCTTT

V: TRBV18
size: .
D: TRBD1
J: TRBJ2-5
CDR3: CASSPLDRGFQETQYF
DNA: TGTGCCAGCTCACCATTAGACAGGGGCTTCCAAGAGACCCAGTACTTC

V: TRBV9
size: once
D: TRBD2
J: TRBJ2-5
CDR3: CASSVGSSGVQETQYF
DNA: TGTGCCAGCAGCGTAGGAAGTAGCGGGGTACAAGAGACCCAGTACTTC

V: TRBV2
size: .
D: .
J: TRBJ2-2
CDR3: CASTWDPNTGELFF
DNA: TGTGCCAGCACTTGGGACCCGAACACCGGGGAGCTGTTTTTT

V: TRBV7-9
size: .
D: TRBD2
J: TRBJ2-1
CDR3: CASSLLGGAGNEQFF
DNA: TGTGCCAGCAGCCTACTCGGGGGGGCCGGCAATGAGCAGTTCTTC

V: TRBV19
size: once
D: .
J: TRBJ1-2
CDR3: CASSINPTKTPPGTF
DNA: TGTGCCAGTAGTATTAATCCCACGAAGACCCCCCCGGGCACCTTC